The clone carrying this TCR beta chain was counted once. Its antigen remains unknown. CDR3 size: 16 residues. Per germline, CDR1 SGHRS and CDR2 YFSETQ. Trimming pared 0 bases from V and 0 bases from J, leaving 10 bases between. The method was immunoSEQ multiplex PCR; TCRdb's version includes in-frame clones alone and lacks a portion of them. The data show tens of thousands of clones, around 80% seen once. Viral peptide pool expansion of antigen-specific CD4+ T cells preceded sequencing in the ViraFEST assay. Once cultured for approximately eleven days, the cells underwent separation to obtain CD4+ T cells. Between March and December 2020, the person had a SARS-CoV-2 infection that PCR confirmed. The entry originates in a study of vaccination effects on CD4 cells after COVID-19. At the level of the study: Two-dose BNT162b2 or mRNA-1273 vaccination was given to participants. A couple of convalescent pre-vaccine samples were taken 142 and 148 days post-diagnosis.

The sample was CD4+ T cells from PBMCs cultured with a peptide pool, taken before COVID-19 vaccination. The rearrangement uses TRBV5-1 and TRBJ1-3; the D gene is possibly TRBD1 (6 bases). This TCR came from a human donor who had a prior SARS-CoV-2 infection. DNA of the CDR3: TGCGCCAGCAGCTTGGGACAGGCGAGCTCTGGAAACACCATATATTTT. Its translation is CASSLGQASSGNTIYF. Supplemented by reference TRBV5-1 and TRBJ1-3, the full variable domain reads KAGVTQTPRYLIKTRGQQVTLSCSPISGHRSVSWYQQTPGQGLQFLFEYFSETQRNKGNFPGRFSGRQFSNSRSEMNVSTLELGDSALYLCASSLGQASSGNTIYFGEGSWLTVV.